This entry is about one T cell receptor beta chain. The data originate from a study of blood T cell repertoires in COVID-19. Study summary: PBMCs, B-cell-depleted T cells, or T cells provided the cDNA or gDNA that made up the material.

CDR1 ENHRY and CDR2 SYGVKD come from the germline V gene. V was pared by 8 bases and J by 1 base, with 4 bases of the junction left unmatched. The CDR3 length is 13 residues. Patients in Seattle were enrolled during active infection, then followed longitudinally. Original processing notes: Amplified reference gene primers provided the basis for estimating nucleated cell counts. Sequencing used immunoSEQ multiplex PCR; TCRdb keeps in-frame clones, though not all of them. V, J and clone size are those of that table, while D and trimming were read from the DNA. Found here are under 450,000 clones, approximately 86% of them singletons; the top ten hold roughly 7.1%.

Material for sequencing was peripheral blood. The clonotype comes from a woman aged 55 to 70 with COVID-19, enrolled during active disease. The gene calls are TRBV10-3 and TRBJ2-7; 8 positions agree with TRBD2. CDR3 protein: CAISPGGSYEQYF. The DNA for the CDR3 is TGTGCCATCTCCCCGGGGGGGTCCTACGAGCAGTACTTC.